This TCR beta chain originates from a study of blood T cells in healthy people across ages. Study-wide results and limits: Diversity of TCR beta per million T cells declined in a roughly linear way with age.

Total RNA extracted from each sample amounted to at least 5 micrograms. From germline, CDR1 is SGHAT and CDR2 FQNNGV. This CDR3 has 16 amino acids. V was shortened by 4 bases and J by 5 bases, with 20 bases between the two germline ends. In its sample, this clonotype was seen a few times. Its antigen is unidentified. PCR was performed a second time for 7 to 11 cycles using a sample-barcoded 5' primer and a J-beta primer mix. The study obtained at least 2.5 million CDR3-containing paired-end reads from every sample. TCRdb ran MiXCR on the 5' RACE reads and lists one entry per CDR3 protein. The sample contains roughly 680,000 distinct CDR3 sequences, approximately 21% of which appear only once.

This clonotype originated in a man in his 70s in good health. V is TRBV11-2 and J is TRBJ1-1; D perhaps matches TRBD1 (5 bases). Sequencing used blood. CDR3 sequence: CASSSPGPTRGTEAFF. In nucleotides, the CDR3 is TGTGCCAGCAGCTCTCCGGGGCCTACTAGGGGAACTGAAGCTTTCTTT.